This TCR beta chain was identified during a study of radiation and T cells in renal cell carcinoma. Points from the study as a whole: Top tumor clonotypes rose in blood 2 weeks post-radiation, then contracted.

TCRdb keeps only in-frame clones here, not all; method: immunoSEQ multiplex PCR. The data show roughly 58,000 clones, 65% to 80% seen once. In this sample, this clone turned up once. Its antigen is currently unknown. There are 14 residues in the CDR3. The germline CDR1 and CDR2 sequences are SNHLY and FYNNEI. V was cut by 2 bases and J by 2 bases, with 9 bases left in between. This sample's time point: blood 4 weeks post-SBRT, at nephrectomy. Treatment indicated: 15 Gy SBRT to primary tumor, nephrectomy 4 weeks later. Nephrectomy followed 15 Gy stereotactic body radiation by 4 weeks. Sequencing was performed on blood, taken from a patient whose treatment included radiotherapy and nephrectomy. The chain couples TRBV2 to TRBJ1-2; D is unresolved. The source is a man aged 60-69 years with renal cell carcinoma. CDR3 in amino acids: CASSELDPNYGYTF. CDR3 DNA sequence: TGTGCCAGCAGTGAATTAGACCCAAACTATGGCTACACCTTC.